A single T cell receptor (beta chain) is shown here with its context. Antigen: not known. Profiling relied on immunoSEQ multiplex PCR, and the TCRdb table lists in-frame clones only, not all of them. The table has about 15,000 clones, about 85% seen once. This sample was taken from a study of T cells in localized non-small cell lung cancer. The CDR3 has 18 residues. V shed 5 bases, J shed 4 bases, and the junction held 17 bases outside the gene matches. Germline V lookup: CDR1 GTSNPN, CDR2 SVGIG (reference sequence). Study-level findings and limits: Heterogeneity is still possible, as just one tumor region was sequenced.

This receptor was identified in a female donor older than 55 with stage I squamous cell lung carcinoma. The specimen comprised peripheral blood, sampled before any cancer treatment. The J gene is TRBJ1-2, the V gene TRBV30; 12 nucleotides agree with TRBD1. In DNA form, the CDR3 reads TGTGCCTGGCGGAAACTCTCGGGACAGGGGGCCATTAGCTATGGCTACACCTTC. It is translated as CAWRKLSGQGAISYGYTF.